The source of this T cell receptor (beta chain) is a study of regulatory T cells in long-lasting Graves disease. Findings of the study overall: There was favoring of TRBV28, TRBJ1-2 and TRBJ2-5 in persistent disease. Whereas new patients shared 800 to 1,000 public clonotypes, persistent patients shared more, at 2,500 to 3,500.

Construction of the TCR beta libraries employed iRepertoire HTBI primers in conjunction with Arm-PCR of CDR3 regions. Source study methods: Sequenced samples collectively carried 62 TRBV and 14 TRBJ segments. Each CDR3 protein is one row after TCRdb ran MiXCR on the multiplex PCR reads. These V and J calls are TCRdb output, not the study's own analysis. The sample records 400,000 to 500,000 distinct CDR3 sequences, about a sixth being singletons. Time point described: newly diagnosed GD, antithyroid drugs for less than 3 months. From RNA extracted from PBMCs, the TCR library was made. As collected, the peripheral blood samples measured roughly 8.6 milliliters each and went into EDTA tubes. In regard to this clonotype: Its antigen is still unknown.

The length of the CDR3 is 13 residues. Trimming removed 5 bases from V and 5 bases from J, with 12 bases in between. Germline V gene data show CDR1 as SGHNT and CDR2 as YENEEA. A further study also used this sample, focusing on T cells in Graves' hyperthyroidism and ophthalmopathy.

The sequence was collected from a woman aged 18 to 35 with Graves disease. The chain couples TRBV11-3 to TRBJ2-5; D not certain. Sequencing used peripheral blood mononuclear cells (PBMCs), obtained at new diagnosis, from a patient treated with antithyroid drugs. The CDR3 sequence is CASSVYGSETQYF. The DNA of the CDR3 is TGTGCCAGCAGCGTTTATGGTTCCGAGACCCAGTACTTC.